This passage covers 20 T cell receptor beta chains from one sample sequenced in a study of ipilimumab plus nivolumab after autologous stem cell transplantation. Profiling relied on immunoSEQ multiplex PCR, and the TCRdb table lists in-frame clones only, not all of them. The sample comprises 10,000 or so clones, approximately 70% of which are singletons, and approximately 30% rests with the top ten. Specimen: PBMCs, collected in a trial of ipilimumab plus nivolumab as post-transplant consolidation. The receptor set was obtained from a male donor with diffuse large B-cell lymphoma.

The rearrangement uses TRBV7-9 and TRBJ1-2; D remains unclear. Germline-derived CDR1 and CDR2 are SEHNR and FQNEAQ (reference sequence). The CDR3 covers 16 residues. V lost 7 bases and J lost 2, with 20 bases in between. In nucleotides, the CDR3 is TGTGCCAGCACCTTTTTAACTTTCCTGATCAACTATGGCTACACCTTC. This gives the protein CASTFLTFLINYGYTF.

This chain joins TRBV4-1 and TRBJ2-1; D call uncertain. V was cut by 5 bases and J by 3 bases, with 11 bases left in between. Germline V CDR1 and CDR2: MGHRA, YSYEKL. CDR3 length: 14 amino acids. CDR3 in DNA: TGCGCCAGCAGCAAGATATCCAGCTACAATGAGCAGTTCTTC. Translated: CASSKISSYNEQFF.

Details on this clone: Germline is not matched at one junction end, which may reflect a read error. This chain joins TRBV5-3 and TRBJ2-3; 10 nucleotides line up with TRBD2. TRBV5-3 carries the ORF label, with uncertain function. The CDR3 contains 15 residues. The CDR3 sequence: CASSLELAGFDTQYF. DNA for the CDR3: TGTGCCAGCAGCTTAGAACTAGCGGGGTTTGATACGCAGTATTTT.

This clone was observed many times. The chain carries TRBV5-1 and TRBJ1-4, with 7 bases matching TRBD1. CDR3 size: 14 residues. The V gene end was trimmed by 5 bases and the J gene end by 5 bases; junction bases not matched to a gene: 6. Germline lookup yields CDR1 SGHRS and CDR2 YFSETQ. The CDR3 DNA reads TGCGCCAGCAGGCCGGGACAGCCGAATGAAAAACTGTTTTTT. This translates into CASRPGQPNEKLFF.

V usage is TRBV9 and J usage is TRBJ2-3; no clear D. V lost 4 bases and J lost 6, with 9 bases in between. CDR1 and CDR2 (germline): SGDLS, YYNGEE. The CDR3 runs to 12 residues. The CDR3 sequence is CASSSYRDTQYF. As DNA, the CDR3 is TGTGCCAGCAGCTCATACCGGGATACGCAGTATTTT. Based on the CDR3 plus reference TRBV9 and TRBJ2-3, the full variable domain is DSGVTQTPKHLITATGQRVTLRCSPRSGDLSVYWYQQSLDQGLQFLIQYYNGEERAKGNILERFSAQQFPDLHSELNLSSLELGDSALYFCASSSYRDTQYFGPGTRLTVL.

This clone turned up a few times. The chain employs TRBV25-1 and TRBJ1-3; D call uncertain. V was pared by 1 base and J by 4 bases, with 11 bases between. The length of the CDR3 is 15 residues. Per the germline V gene, CDR1 is MGHDK and CDR2 is SYGVNS. The CDR3 reads CASSESADEGNTIYF. CDR3 nucleotides: TGTGCCAGCAGTGAATCAGCGGACGAAGGAAACACCATATATTTT.

This clone has only a few counts. The genes are TRBV6-5 and TRBJ2-5; 9 nucleotides match TRBD2. V lost 0 bases and J lost 5; bases outside the gene matches: 7. The CDR3 length is 16 residues. The germline V gene has CDR1 MNHEY and CDR2 SVGAGI. CDR3 in DNA: TGTGCCAGCAGTTACTCGGTAGCTAGCGGGGAGGAGACCCAGTACTTC. Protein: CASSYSVASGEETQYF.

In its sample, this clone was seen once. This chain joins TRBV5-1 and TRBJ1-2; TRBD1 is a possible D gene (6 bases). The CDR3 totals 14 residues. Germline loops: CDR1 SGHRS, CDR2 YFSETQ. V gave up 0 bases and J gave up 8 bases, with 14 bases separating them. CDR3 amino acids: CASSLEVGAEGYTF. The CDR3 bases are TGCGCCAGCAGCTTGGAAGTGGGGGCGGAGGGCTACACCTTC.

Within the sample, this clone is medium-sized. A much larger clone lies one base from this, so it may be a read error. The same CDR3 is also encoded by other DNA sequences in this sample. The chain recombines TRBV9 with TRBJ1-1, with D possibly being TRBD1 (6 bases). This CDR3 has 16 amino acids. The germline V gene has CDR1 SGDLS and CDR2 YYNGEE. The CDR3 DNA sequence: TGCGCCAGCAGCGTAGGGGGAAACGGGGGGAACACTGAAGCTTTCTTT. Translating gives CASSVGGNGGNTEAFF.

The genes are TRBV21-1 and TRBJ2-2; TRBD1, the table's D call, lacks a check against the DNA. TRBV21-1 is a listed pseudogene. The CDR3 covers 16 residues. CDR3 DNA: TGTGCCAGCAGCAAAGTGGGACAGATCTCCACCGGGGAGCTGTTTTTT. It codes for CASSKVGQISTGELFF.

The chain carries TRBV9 and TRBJ2-2; 10 nucleotides agree with TRBD1. Germline assignment: CDR1 SGDLS and CDR2 YYNGEE. With V trimmed by 2 bases and J by 6 bases, 13 bases remained unmatched. This CDR3 is built from 18 residues. The CDR3 DNA reads TGTGCCAGCAGCGTGAGTGTGGGACAGGGGAGTCAGGCCGGGGAGCTGTTTTTT. Its translation is CASSVSVGQGSQAGELFF.

The chain combines TRBV18 with TRBJ1-2, with D unclear. The CDR3 is 14 amino acids. CDR1 is KGHSH and CDR2 is LQKENI in the germline V gene. Between the trimmed V and J ends, which lost 1 base and 4 bases, there was a span of 10 bases. As DNA, the CDR3 is TGTGCCAGCTCACCACTTAAACAGATCTATGGCTACACCTTC. It encodes CASSPLKQIYGYTF.

This clone was recorded a few times. At one of its ends the junction is not consistent with the germline gene, which may arise from a read error. The chain couples TRBV5-6 to TRBJ1-1; a possible D gene is TRBD1 (5 bases). Germline loops: CDR1 SGHDT, CDR2 YYEEEE. The CDR3 loop spans 16 amino acids. The CDR3 DNA is TGCGCCAGCAGCCAAGAGGGGCAACTCATGAACACTGAAGCTTTCTTT. Encoded protein: CASSQEGQLMNTEAFF.

The chain links TRBV30 to TRBJ2-7, with D unresolved. The germline V gene has CDR1 GTSNPN and CDR2 SVGIG (reference sequence). The germline V and J ends were trimmed by 0 bases and 4 bases, with 10 bases remaining between them. This CDR3 is 13 amino acids long. This CDR3 reads CAWSVQRAYEQYF. CDR3 DNA: TGTGCCTGGAGTGTACAAAGGGCATACGAGCAGTACTTC.

This clone was detected only once. The chain recombines TRBV11-2 with TRBJ1-4; D gene uncertain. V was shortened by 4 bases and J by 7 bases, with 19 bases between the two germline ends. Germline CDR1 and CDR2: SGHAT and FQNNGV. The CDR3 runs to 16 residues. The CDR3 spells CASSSSTPDGGEKLFF. CDR3 nucleotides: TGTGCCAGCAGCTCCTCGACCCCGGACGGAGGTGAAAAACTGTTTTTT. Full variable domain (missing parts from reference TRBV11-2 and TRBJ1-4): EAGVAQSPRYKIIEKRQSVAFWCNPISGHATLYWYQQILGQGPKLLIQFQNNGVVDDSQLPKDRFSAERLKGVDSTLKIQPAKLEDSAVYLCASSSSTPDGGEKLFFGSGTQLSVL.

The chain is built from TRBV5-1 and TRBJ2-1, with D perhaps given as TRBD1 or TRBD2 (6 bases each). Germline-derived CDR1 and CDR2 are SGHRS and YFSETQ. CDR3 length equals 15 residues. The V end lost 2 bases, the J end lost 0 bases, and 9 bases lay between the germline ends. CDR3 in amino acids: CASSLQGGSYNEQFF. The CDR3, as DNA: TGCGCCAGCAGCTTACAGGGAGGCTCCTACAATGAGCAGTTCTTC.

The V call is TRBV6-5, the J call TRBJ2-6; D gene unclear. V shed 10 bases and J shed 0 bases, with 1 base lying between them. The CDR3 extends over 11 amino acids. Germline CDR1 MNHEY, CDR2 SVGAGI. The CDR3 DNA follows: TGTGCCACCTCTGGGGCCAACGTCCTGACTTTC. It is translated as CATSGANVLTF.

The rearrangement joins TRBV5-6 to TRBJ2-7; D not certain. The V end lost 2 bases, the J end lost 4 bases, and 7 bases lay between the germline ends. This CDR3 comprises 12 residues. Germline V gene sequence: CDR1 SGHDT, CDR2 YYEEEE. The CDR3 DNA is TGTGCCAGCAGCTTATCTGGGTACGAGCAGTACTTC. Translated: CASSLSGYEQYF.

This clone is termed medium-sized. CDR3 nucleotide sequence: TGCGCCAGCAGCCTAGACAGGGGGCCCTACGAGCAGTACTTC. This codes for CASSLDRGPYEQYF. V and J are TRBV5-1 and TRBJ2-7, with TRBD1 matching over 10 bases. The CDR3 has 14 residues. The V gene's germline CDR1 is SGHRS and CDR2 YFSETQ. The J segment lost 2 bases and the V segment lost 4 bases, leaving 3 bases of the junction unmatched.

The DNA of the CDR3 is TGTGCCAGTAAACGATGGCCAACTAATGAAAAACTGTTTTTT. Its protein product is CASKRWPTNEKLFF. This chain connects TRBV19 to TRBJ1-4; D remains unclear. V lost 7 bases and J lost 0, with 9 bases in between. Germline CDR1 LNHDA, CDR2 SQIVND (reference sequence). The CDR3 contains 14 residues. The full variable domain, completed using reference TRBV19 and TRBJ1-4, is DGGITQSPKYLFRKEGQNVTLSCEQNLNHDAMYWYRQDPGQGLRLIYYSQIVNDFQKGDIAEGYSVSREKKESFPLTVTSAQKNPTAFYLCASKRWPTNEKLFFGSGTQLSVL.